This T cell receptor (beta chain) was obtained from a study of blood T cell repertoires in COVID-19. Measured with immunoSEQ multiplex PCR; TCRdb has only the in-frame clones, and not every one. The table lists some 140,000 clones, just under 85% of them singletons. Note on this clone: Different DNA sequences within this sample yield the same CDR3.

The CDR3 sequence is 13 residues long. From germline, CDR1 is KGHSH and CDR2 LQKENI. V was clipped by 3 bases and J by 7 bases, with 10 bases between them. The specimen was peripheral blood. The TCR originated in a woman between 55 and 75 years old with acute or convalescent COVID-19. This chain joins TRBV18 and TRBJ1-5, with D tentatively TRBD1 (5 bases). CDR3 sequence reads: CASSPGRDQPQHF. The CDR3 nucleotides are TGTGCCAGCTCACCCGGGAGGGACCAGCCCCAGCATTTT.